These 16 T cell receptor beta chains share one sample of origin, sequenced in a study of blood T cell repertoires in COVID-19. The assay was immunoSEQ multiplex PCR, and TCRdb's table has in-frame clones only and misses some. Of about 200,000 clones listed, about nine tenths are singletons. The sequenced sample was peripheral blood. The receptors here all came from a man aged 18 to 30 with active or convalescent COVID-19.

The rearrangement joins TRBV9 to TRBJ2-3; 12 positions agree with TRBD2. CDR1 SGDLS and CDR2 YYNGEE come from the germline V gene. The J segment lost 3 bases and the V segment lost 3 bases, leaving 5 bases of the junction unmatched. There are 16 residues in the CDR3. The CDR3 sequence is CASSGIGTSGTDTQYF. The CDR3 DNA is TGTGCCAGCAGCGGAATCGGGACTAGCGGGACAGATACGCAGTATTTT. The entire variable domain, with the rest obtained from reference TRBV9 and TRBJ2-3, is as follows: DSGVTQTPKHLITATGQRVTLRCSPRSGDLSVYWYQQSLDQGLQFLIQYYNGEERAKGNILERFSAQQFPDLHSELNLSSLELGDSALYFCASSGIGTSGTDTQYFGPGTRLTVL.

The chain employs TRBV11-3 and TRBJ2-1; 12 nucleotides match TRBD1. This CDR3 is 15 amino acids long. CDR1 is SGHNT and CDR2 is YENEEA in the germline V gene. The junction had 6 bases not matched to a gene; V was cut back by 4 bases and J by 8 bases. This chain's CDR3 is CASSSGQGAYHEQFF. The CDR3 DNA is TGTGCCAGCAGCTCGGGACAGGGGGCATACCATGAGCAGTTCTTC.

This sequence joins TRBV5-1 and TRBJ1-1; 7 nucleotides agree with TRBD1. The CDR3 covers 15 residues. V dropped 4 bases and J dropped 0; count of bases not matched to a gene: 6. Germline CDR1 SGHRS, CDR2 YFSETQ. The CDR3 loop is CASSDPTGLNTEAFF. The CDR3 DNA sequence: TGCGCCAGCAGCGACCCGACAGGGCTGAACACTGAAGCTTTCTTT.

The V and J genes are TRBV3-1 (or the pseudogene TRBV3-2) and TRBJ1-1; the D is unclear. The length of the CDR3 is 13 residues. V gave up 2 bases and J gave up 2 bases, with 6 bases separating them. CDR1 is LGHDT and CDR2 is YNNKEL in the germline V gene (reference sequence). The CDR3 DNA follows: TGTGCCAGCAGCCAAACAAGTAACACTGAAGCTTTCTTT. Residues: CASSQTSNTEAFF.

The chain uses TRBV4-1 and TRBJ1-1; D is possibly TRBD1 (5 bases). Germline V CDR1 and CDR2: MGHRA, YSYEKL. V was pared by 0 bases and J by 4 bases, with 12 bases between. The CDR3 runs 15 residues. The CDR3 sequence is CASSQDLGDGTEAFF. The CDR3 DNA is TGCGCCAGCAGCCAAGATCTAGGGGATGGCACTGAAGCTTTCTTT.

This clone was counted a few times. This chain links TRBV7-9 with TRBJ1-6; maybe TRBD1 (5 bases). The CDR3 is 16 amino acids. Germline V gives CDR1 SEHNR, CDR2 FQNEAQ (reference sequence). Deletions cut 5 bases from V and 6 bases from J, with 17 bases between. CDR3 DNA sequence: TGTGCCAGCAGCCCTCTTCAGGGCCTAGGTAATTCACCCCTCCACTTT. It codes for CASSPLQGLGNSPLHF.

The rearrangement uses TRBV7-3 and TRBJ2-5; D is possibly TRBD1 (5 bases). This CDR3 is 13 amino acids long. Germline V gene lookup returns CDR1 SGHTA and CDR2 FQGTGA. Trimming removed 5 bases at V and 1 base at J, with 8 bases between. CDR3 DNA sequence: TGTGCCAGCAGCAAAGACAGCCAAGAGACCCAGTACTTC. It is translated as CASSKDSQETQYF.

The rearrangement joins TRBV18 to TRBJ1-1; 9 bases line up with TRBD1. The trim removed 3 bases at V and 4 bases at J, leaving 6 bases unmatched. Germline loops: CDR1 KGHSH, CDR2 LQKENI. This CDR3 has 15 residues. CDR3 in amino acids: CASSPRQGVGTEAFF. The CDR3 DNA reads TGTGCCAGCTCACCGCGACAGGGGGTCGGCACTGAAGCTTTCTTT.

The J gene is TRBJ1-6, the V gene TRBV16; D is unresolved. The CDR3 spans 14 residues. Germline values: CDR1 KGHSY, CDR2 FQNENV. Trimming stripped 0 bases from V and 8 bases from J, with 8 bases between. Here the CDR3 DNA reads TGTGCCAGCAGCCAATCAAGGACTGATTCACCCCTCCACTTT. This gives the protein CASSQSRTDSPLHF.

The chain is built from TRBV6-8 and TRBJ2-3, with 11 bases that match TRBD2. The CDR3 length is 17 residues. The V and J ends lost 3 bases and 4 bases, in that order; junction bases with no gene match: 9. Germline lookup yields CDR1 MNHGY and CDR2 SAAAGT. CDR3 bases: TGTGCCAGCAGTTATTTTAGCGGGAGGGCCTCTGCAGATACGCAGTATTTT. Translating it yields CASSYFSGRASADTQYF.

The chain joins TRBV6-2 or TRBV6-3 to TRBJ1-5, with D possibly matching TRBD1 (6 bases). The V end was cut by 2 bases, the J end by 1 base, with 9 bases between. In germline, CDR1 is MNHEY, CDR2 SVGEGT. The CDR3 is made up of 15 amino acids. CDR3 sequence (DNA): TGTGCCAGCAGTTACACAGGGTTGAGCAATCAGCCCCAGCATTTT. Translating gives CASSYTGLSNQPQHF.

The chain has TRBV6-5 and TRBJ2-7; 11 bases map to TRBD2. Unmatched junction bases numbered 0, after V lost 2 bases and J lost 0 bases. Germline CDR1 is MNHEY and CDR2 is SVGAGI. CDR3 size: 15 residues. The DNA for the CDR3 is TGTGCCAGCAGTTACGGGACTAGCGGCTCCTACGAGCAGTACTTC. Translation: CASSYGTSGSYEQYF.

This chain joins TRBV4-2 and TRBJ2-7, with TRBD2 identical over 9 bases. The J segment lost 2 bases and the V segment lost 4 bases, leaving 3 bases of the junction unmatched. Germline assignment: CDR1 LGHNA and CDR2 YNFKEQ. The CDR3 contains 14 residues. As DNA, the CDR3 is TGTGCCAGCAGCCCGAGCGGGGGGCCCTACGAGCAGTACTTC. It encodes CASSPSGGPYEQYF.

In its sample, this clone was seen once. The chain links TRBV18 to TRBJ1-2; TRBD1 is a possible D gene (6 bases). Trimming cost V 4 bases and J 6 bases, with 21 bases left between them. The CDR3 covers 16 residues. The germline V gene encodes CDR1 KGHSH and CDR2 LQKENI. The CDR3 nucleotides are TGTGCCAGCTCACTTAATTCCGGGACACCAAGGAATGGCTACACCTTC. As protein: CASSLNSGTPRNGYTF.

The V gene is TRBV7-9, the J gene TRBJ2-1; tentatively, D is TRBD2 (5 bases). Trimming removed 1 base at V and 9 bases at J, with 16 bases between. Germline V gives CDR1 SEHNR, CDR2 FQNEAQ (reference sequence). The CDR3 is made up of 15 amino acids. CDR3 loop: CASSLDVDLGGEQFF. The CDR3 DNA reads as TGTGCCAGCAGCTTAGATGTGGACCTAGGAGGTGAGCAGTTCTTC.

V is TRBV15 and J is TRBJ2-3; D unclear. Trimming pared 3 bases from V and 6 bases from J, leaving 13 bases between. The CDR3 consists of 14 residues. Germline V gene sequence: CDR1 LNHNV, CDR2 YYDKDF (reference sequence). The CDR3 DNA reads as TGTGCCACCAGCAGGGAAGAGAGGTTGGATACGCAGTATTTT. Translation gives CATSREERLDTQYF.